This paragraph reports one TCR beta chain. Its cognate antigen is unknown. J was trimmed by 4 bases and V by 1 base; bases with no gene match: 2. The CDR3 is made up of 14 amino acids. The V gene's germline CDR1 is SGHTA and CDR2 FQGNSA. The data were obtained in a study of shared clonotypes between healthy human individuals. Study-level points and caveats: Expectations were that clonotype sharing among donors would be affected by sequencing depth. The four-donor shared clonotypes exceeded non-shared clonotypes in generation probability, with non-shared ones scoring lower.

The repertoire was sequenced with immunoSEQ multiplex PCR; TCRdb's copy has only in-frame clones and lacks some. This sample yields about 1.5 million clones, of which over 95% are seen a single time; 1% to 1.5% belongs to the top ten. This receptor was identified in a man aged 25-45 years in good health. The chain has TRBV7-2 and TRBJ2-3; 7 bases agree with TRBD1. Source material: naive CD4+ T cells sorted from blood. As to subset: CD45RA+ positively selected. CDR3 loop: CASSLGQGADTQYF. The CDR3 DNA reads as TGTGCCAGCAGCTTAGGTCAGGGGGCAGATACGCAGTATTTT. Combining the CDR3 with reference TRBV7-2 and TRBJ2-3 gives the whole variable domain GAGVSQSPSNKVTEKGKDVELRCDPISGHTALYWYRQSLGQGLEFLIYFQGNSAPDKSGLPSDRFSAERTGGSVSTLTIQRTQQEDSAVYLCASSLGQGADTQYFGPGTRLTVL.